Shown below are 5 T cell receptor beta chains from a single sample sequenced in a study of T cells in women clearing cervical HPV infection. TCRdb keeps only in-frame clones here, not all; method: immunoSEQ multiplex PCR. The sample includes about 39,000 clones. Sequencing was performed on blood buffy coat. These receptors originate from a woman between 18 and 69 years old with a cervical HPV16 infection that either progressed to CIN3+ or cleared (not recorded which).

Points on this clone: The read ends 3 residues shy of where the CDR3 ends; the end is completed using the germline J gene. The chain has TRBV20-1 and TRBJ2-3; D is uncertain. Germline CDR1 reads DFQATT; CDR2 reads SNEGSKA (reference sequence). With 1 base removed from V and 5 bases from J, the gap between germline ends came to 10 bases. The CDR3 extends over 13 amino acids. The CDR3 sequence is CSARGAYGDTQYF. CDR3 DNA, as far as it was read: TGCAGTGCTAGAGGGGCCTACGGAGATACG.

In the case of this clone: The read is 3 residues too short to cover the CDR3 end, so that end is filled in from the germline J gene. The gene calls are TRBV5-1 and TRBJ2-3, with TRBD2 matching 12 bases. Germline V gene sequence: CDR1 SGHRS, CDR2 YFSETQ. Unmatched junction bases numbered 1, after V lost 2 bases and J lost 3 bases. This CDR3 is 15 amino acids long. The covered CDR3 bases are TGCGCCAGCAGCTTAGGGACTAGCGGGACAGATACG. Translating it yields CASSLGTSGTDT. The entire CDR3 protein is CASSLGTSGTDTQYF.

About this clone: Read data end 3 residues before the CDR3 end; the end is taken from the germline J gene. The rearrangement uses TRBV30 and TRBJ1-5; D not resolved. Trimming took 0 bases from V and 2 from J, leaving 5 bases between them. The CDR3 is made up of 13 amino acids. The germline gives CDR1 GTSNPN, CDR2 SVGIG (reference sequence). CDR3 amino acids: CAWSVKGNQPQHF. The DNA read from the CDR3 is TGTGCCTGGAGTGTGAAGGGCAATCAGCCC.

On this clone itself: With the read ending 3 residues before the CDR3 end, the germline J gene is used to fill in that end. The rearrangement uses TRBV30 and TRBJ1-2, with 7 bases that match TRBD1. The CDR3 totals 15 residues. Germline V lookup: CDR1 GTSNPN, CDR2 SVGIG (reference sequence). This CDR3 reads CAWTPRQGPGNDYTF. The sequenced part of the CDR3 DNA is TGTGCCTGGACACCACGACAGGGACCTGGCAATGAC. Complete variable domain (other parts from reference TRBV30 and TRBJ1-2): SQTIHQWPATLVQPVGSPLSLECTVEGTSNPNLYWYRQAAGRGLQLLFYSVGIGQISSEVPQNLSASRPQDRQFILSSKKLLLSDSGFYLCAWTPRQGPGNDYTFGSGTRLTVV.

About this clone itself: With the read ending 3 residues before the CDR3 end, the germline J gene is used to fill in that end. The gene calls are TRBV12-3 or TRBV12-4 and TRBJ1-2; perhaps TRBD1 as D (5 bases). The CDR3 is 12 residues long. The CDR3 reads CASRGRGLRYTF. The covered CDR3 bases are TGTGCCAGCAGGGGGCGTGGGCTGCGC.